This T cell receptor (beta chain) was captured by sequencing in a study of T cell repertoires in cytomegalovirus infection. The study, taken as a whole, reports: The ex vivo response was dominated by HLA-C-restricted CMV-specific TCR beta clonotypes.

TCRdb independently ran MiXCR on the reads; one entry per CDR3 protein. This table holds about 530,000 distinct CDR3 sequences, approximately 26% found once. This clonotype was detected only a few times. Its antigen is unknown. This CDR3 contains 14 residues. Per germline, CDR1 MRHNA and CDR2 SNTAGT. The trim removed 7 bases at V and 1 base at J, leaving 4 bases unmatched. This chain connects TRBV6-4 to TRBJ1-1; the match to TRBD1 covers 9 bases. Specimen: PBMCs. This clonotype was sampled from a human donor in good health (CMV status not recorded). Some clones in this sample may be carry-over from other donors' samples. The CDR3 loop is CASKPGQGNTEAFF. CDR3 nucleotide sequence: TGTGCCAGCAAACCGGGACAGGGGAACACTGAAGCTTTCTTT.